These T cell receptor beta chains were read from a single sample in a study of CD8 T cells in ankylosing spondylitis. MiXCR, applied by TCRdb to the 5' RACE reads, yields one record per CDR3 protein. The sample consists of 30,000 to 35,000 distinct CDR3 sequences, less than 40% of them appearing once. The sample was synovial fluid, either unsorted or a sorted T cell fraction (not recorded which). These receptors were taken from a male donor with ankylosing spondylitis. CDR3s include the opening cysteine and the closing phenylalanine or tryptophan. Fields, in order: J gene, D gene, V gene, CDR3 protein. A D gene is named only where the DNA matches it firmly.

J: TRBJ2-1
D: TRBD1
V: TRBV12-3/TRBV12-4
CDR3: CASSQGANNEQFF

J: TRBJ2-7
D: -
V: TRBV20-1
CDR3: CSARVGEPYEQYF

J: TRBJ1-5
D: -
V: TRBV6-1
CDR3: CASSEGQSNQPQHF

J: TRBJ2-1
D: TRBD1
V: TRBV24-1
CDR3: CATGGQYNEQFF

J: TRBJ2-7
D: -
V: TRBV7-9
CDR3: CASSLARNEQYF

J: TRBJ1-1
D: -
V: TRBV13
CDR3: CASSHEGITTEAFF

J: TRBJ1-5
D: -
V: TRBV15
CDR3: CEILGGHTHDALCSNQPQHF

J: TRBJ1-1
D: TRBD1
V: TRBV20-1
CDR3: CSAPVPGQGLNTEAFF

J: TRBJ2-1
D: TRBD2
V: TRBV6-1
CDR3: CASKPGTSGYNEQFF

J: TRBJ1-1
D: -
V: TRBV30
CDR3: CAWSVKVLMNTEAFF

J: TRBJ2-5
D: -
V: TRBV30
CDR3: CAWSVQAGETQYF

J: TRBJ2-7
D: -
V: TRBV10-2
CDR3: CASKGLSGSYEQYF

J: TRBJ2-1
D: -
V: TRBV27
CDR3: CASSPGIEQFF

J: TRBJ2-5
D: TRBD1
V: TRBV20-1
CDR3: CSAQDRGEETQYF

J: TRBJ2-7
D: -
V: TRBV20-1
CDR3: CSARTGTSYEQYF

J: TRBJ2-1
D: -
V: TRBV7-9
CDR3: CASSLRERYEQFF

J: TRBJ2-1
D: -
V: TRBV5-1
CDR3: CASSLSRGGGSEQFF

J: TRBJ1-1
D: -
V: TRBV3-1
CDR3: CASSVTGASVAFF

J: TRBJ2-1
D: -
V: TRBV7-9
CDR3: CASHAGGEENNEQFF

J: TRBJ2-1
D: -
V: TRBV4-1
CDR3: CASSPWASTYNEQFF

J: TRBJ1-1
D: TRBD1
V: TRBV27
CDR3: CASSTYQGVNTEAFF

J: TRBJ1-1
D: -
V: TRBV5-1
CDR3: CASSLGWTRNTEAFF

J: TRBJ2-7
D: -
V: TRBV6-1
CDR3: CASSEEGPSSYEQYF

J: TRBJ1-1
D: TRBD1
V: TRBV7-9
CDR3: CASSRPTGDMAEAFF

J: TRBJ1-2
D: -
V: TRBV12-3/TRBV12-4
CDR3: CASSLIGVGGYTF

J: TRBJ2-2
D: TRBD2
V: TRBV4-1
CDR3: CASSQLAGLRRELFF

J: TRBJ2-2
D: -
V: TRBV6-5
CDR3: CASSYSMSRNTGELFF

J: TRBJ1-2
D: TRBD1
V: TRBV20-1
CDR3: CSAILQGALNYGYTF

J: TRBJ2-3
D: -
V: TRBV13
CDR3: CASSPQSADTQYF

J: TRBJ2-5
D: TRBD2
V: TRBV14
CDR3: CASSLGREPKETQYF

J: TRBJ1-4
D: TRBD1
V: TRBV7-8
CDR3: CASSPSTGREKLFF

J: TRBJ2-6
D: TRBD1
V: TRBV12-3/TRBV12-4
CDR3: CASRSGTGYILSNVLTF

J: TRBJ2-1
D: -
V: TRBV5-1
CDR3: CASSFVPQEQFF

J: TRBJ1-2
D: -
V: TRBV5-6
CDR3: CASSLAIQPVPYGYTF

J: TRBJ1-5
D: -
V: TRBV27
CDR3: CASRTGEENQPQHF

J: TRBJ1-5
D: -
V: TRBV2
CDR3: CASSVGNQPQHF

J: TRBJ1-1
D: TRBD1
V: TRBV19
CDR3: CASSYISTGLNTEAFF

J: TRBJ2-5
D: TRBD1
V: TRBV7-9
CDR3: CASSLDRVIIETQYF

J: TRBJ2-7
D: TRBD2
V: TRBV27
CDR3: CASSSGGTQYF

J: TRBJ1-4
D: TRBD1
V: TRBV18
CDR3: CASSDSGGPTNEKLFF

J: TRBJ2-3
D: TRBD2
V: TRBV18
CDR3: CASSPRASGRTDTDTQYF

J: TRBJ2-3
D: -
V: TRBV7-9
CDR3: CASSRLGQPTDTQYF

J: TRBJ2-6
D: -
V: TRBV27
CDR3: CASSSGVLTF

J: TRBJ2-1
D: TRBD2
V: TRBV6-4
CDR3: CASSPRTSGDNEQFF

J: TRBJ2-5
D: TRBD1
V: TRBV23-1
CDR3: CASSANHQGDFQETQYF

J: TRBJ2-1
D: -
V: TRBV12-5
CDR3: CASGPLGRYNEQFF

J: TRBJ2-4
D: -
V: TRBV11-2
CDR3: CASSLGHGAKNIQYF